These T cell receptor beta chains were read from a single sample in a study of cytomegalovirus exposure and HLA in healthy donors. Repertoires were generated with immunoSEQ multiplex PCR, while TCRdb's copy carries only in-frame clones and drops some. The data hold under 200,000 clones, with more than 75% observed a single time. Sequencing was performed on PBMCs. The source is a girl between 5 and 17 years old in good health and CMV-seropositive. The CDR3 runs from the conserved cysteine through the conserved F or W. Fields, in order: clone size, D gene, V gene, J gene, CDR3 DNA, CDR3 protein. D genes are given only for firm matches. Only part of the rows carry a size: once, few, many, or a class if the clone is expanded.

>NA|NA|TRBV5-6|TRBJ1-2
TGTGCCAGCAGCACCCCCCCATTCCCAGATGGCTACACCTTC
CASSTPPFPDGYTF
>NA|NA|TRBV7-3|TRBJ1-2
TGTGCCAGCAGCTTAACAGGGGAAGGCTATGGCTACACCTTC
CASSLTGEGYGYTF
>NA|NA|TRBV12-2|TRBJ1-1
TGTGCAAGTCGCTTGATGCCAGGAGGAAGGATGAACACTGAAGCTTTCTTT
CASRLMPGGRMNTEAFF
>NA|NA|TRBV7-6|TRBJ1-1
TGTGCCAGCAGCTTAGTGAGCGGCACTGAAGCTTTCTTT
CASSLVSGTEAFF
>NA|NA|TRBV7-3|TRBJ2-2
TGTGCCAGCAGCTTAGCACACTATACGAACACCGGGGAGCTGTTTTTT
CASSLAHYTNTGELFF
>NA|NA|TRBV9|TRBJ2-5
TGTGCCAGCAGCGTCGGACAGATCCAAGAGACCCAGTACTTC
CASSVGQIQETQYF
>NA|TRBD1|TRBV6-1|TRBJ1-5
TGTGCCAGCAGTGACGGACAGGGGTACGGCCAGCCCCAGCATTTT
CASSDGQGYGQPQHF
>NA|NA|TRBV9|TRBJ2-3
TGTGCCAGCAGCGTAGCCCCGACTAGTGGTACAGATACGCAGTATTTT
CASSVAPTSGTDTQYF
>few|TRBD1|TRBV29-1|TRBJ1-2
TGCAGCGTTTTGACAGGGCCCATTGAGGGTGGCTACACCTTC
CSVLTGPIEGGYTF
>NA|TRBD2|TRBV28|TRBJ2-2
TGTGCCAGCAGAAATAGCGGGAGTGAAACCGGGGAGCTGTTTTTT
CASRNSGSETGELFF
>NA|TRBD1|TRBV28|TRBJ2-7
TGTGCCAGCAGTGTTACGGACAGGGACACCTACGAGCAGTACTTC
CASSVTDRDTYEQYF
>NA|NA|TRBV5-1|TRBJ2-1
TGCGCCAGCAGCTTGGTACCAGGACAAGTCAATGAGCAGTTCTTC
CASSLVPGQVNEQFF
>NA|NA|TRBV7-6|TRBJ2-3
TGTGCCAGCAGCTTAGGTCCCCGACAGGAGGAGACAGATACGCAGTATTTT
CASSLGPRQEETDTQYF
>NA|TRBD1|TRBV11-2|TRBJ2-5
TGTGCCAGCAGCTGGGGGACAGGTCTTGGGGAGACCCAGTACTTC
CASSWGTGLGETQYF
>NA|NA|TRBV23-1|TRBJ1-1
TGCGCCAGCAGTCAATCGGTCCGAGGGAACACTGAAGCTTTCTTT
CASSQSVRGNTEAFF
>NA|TRBD1|TRBV7-9|TRBJ2-7
TGTGCCAGCAGCTTACCGGGACGGACCGGGACAGGAGCCTACGAGCAGTACTTC
CASSLPGRTGTGAYEQYF
>NA|TRBD1|TRBV7-2|TRBJ2-7
TGTGCCAGCAGCTGGACAGGGGGCTACGAGCAGTACTTC
CASSWTGGYEQYF
>once|TRBD1|TRBV2|TRBJ1-1
TGTGCCAGCAGTGAATGGGACAGACAGATGAACACTGAAGCTTTCTTT
CASSEWDRQMNTEAFF
>NA|NA|TRBV15|TRBJ2-5
TGTGCCACCAGCCCCGGGACACGGGAGACCCAGTACTTC
CATSPGTRETQYF
>NA|TRBD2|TRBV27|TRBJ2-7
TGTGCCAGCAGTCTTAAGCGGGAGGGTTCCTACGAGCAGTACTTC
CASSLKREGSYEQYF
>NA|TRBD2|TRBV10-1|TRBJ2-5
TGCGCCAGCAGTCCCGGACTAGCGGGAGGGAAGGGGAGAGAGACCCAGTACTTC
CASSPGLAGGKGRETQYF
>NA|TRBD1|TRBV19|TRBJ2-7
TGTGCCAGTAGTACCGCGGACAGGTTCCGGGGAGAGCAGTACTTC
CASSTADRFRGEQYF
>NA|NA|TRBV27|TRBJ2-3
TGTGCCAGCAGTGATACAGGGTCAGATACGCAGTATTTT
CASSDTGSDTQYF